This T cell receptor (beta chain) was captured by sequencing in a study of Ad26.COV2.S vaccination and SARS-CoV-2 variants. Repertoires were generated with immunoSEQ multiplex PCR, while TCRdb's copy carries only in-frame clones and drops some. The sample shows hundreds of thousands of clones, roughly 90% of them seen only once. This sample's treatment: around 19 received Ad26.COV2.S at low or high dose, single or two shots; 5 received placebo; per-sample allocation not given. Following the first vaccine or placebo injection, samples were taken on day 63. Per the germline V gene, CDR1 is WSHSY and CDR2 is SAAADI. V lost 8 bases and J 6 bases, leaving 12 bases between the germline ends. CDR3 length: 12 residues.

The sequence came from a person between 18 and 65 years old who received the Ad26.COV2.S COVID-19 vaccine or a placebo. The sample here was peripheral blood, taken in a trial of Ad26.COV2.S vaccine versus placebo. This sequence joins TRBV10-2 and TRBJ2-3; tentative D call: TRBD2 (6 bases). The CDR3 spells CASGRTPDTQYF. CDR3 nucleotides: TGCGCCAGCGGGAGGACTCCGGATACGCAGTATTTT.